One T cell receptor beta chain is described in this entry. Its antigen remains unknown. The CDR3 has 19 amino acids. The germline V gene encodes CDR1 LGHDT and CDR2 YNNKEL (reference sequence). Trimming at V came to 1 base and at J to 0 bases, leaving 11 bases not matched to a gene. The sample belongs to a study of T-cell reconstitution after alpha-beta-depleted transplantation in children. Library preparation (for TCRbeta) was performed with unique molecular identifiers. TCRdb recomputed calls from the PCR reads with MiXCR, one row per CDR3 protein. The sample has roughly 250,000 distinct CDR3 sequences, roughly 8.2% seen once. General study results and limits: Newly generated T cells supplied most T-cell counts and diversity one year post-transplant. By about two months after transplant, alpha-beta T cells reportedly arose from several hundred graft clones that had expanded. For some patients, TCRbeta diversity was high at day 60 because of recipient T cells and thymic progenitors that survived.

The rearrangement links TRBV3-1 to TRBJ2-4; TRBD1 matches 8 bases. This clonotype originated in a male patient younger than 18 who had a stem cell transplant for acute lymphoblastic leukemia, so the T cells may come from the graft donor. The sample in question was PBMCs, mostly from graft donor cells, obtained 180 days after TCRalphabeta/CD19-depleted stem cell transplant. The CDR3 is CASSQASLRGLLAKNIQYF. The CDR3 nucleotides read TGTGCCAGCAGCCAAGCTTCCCTCAGGGGGCTTCTAGCCAAAAACATTCAGTACTTC.